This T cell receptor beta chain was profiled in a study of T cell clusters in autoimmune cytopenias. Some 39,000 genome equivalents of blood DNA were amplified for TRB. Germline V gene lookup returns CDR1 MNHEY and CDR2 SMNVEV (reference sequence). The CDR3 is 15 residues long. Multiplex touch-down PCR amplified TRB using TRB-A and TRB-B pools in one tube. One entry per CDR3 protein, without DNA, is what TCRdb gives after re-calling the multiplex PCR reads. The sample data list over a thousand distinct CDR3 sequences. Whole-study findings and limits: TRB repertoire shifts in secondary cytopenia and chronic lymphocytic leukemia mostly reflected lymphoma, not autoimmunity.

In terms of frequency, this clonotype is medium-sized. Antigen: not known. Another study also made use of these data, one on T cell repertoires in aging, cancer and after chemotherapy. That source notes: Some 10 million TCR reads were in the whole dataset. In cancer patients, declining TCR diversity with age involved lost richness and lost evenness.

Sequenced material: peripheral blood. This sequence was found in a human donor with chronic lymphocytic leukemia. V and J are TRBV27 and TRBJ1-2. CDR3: CASSLSLGLNYGYTF.